These T cell receptor beta chains were read from a single sample in a study of a mutant IDH1 vaccine in newly diagnosed glioma. Measured with immunoSEQ multiplex PCR; TCRdb has only the in-frame clones, and not every one. The repertoire consists of about 130,000 clones, with about 82% occurring once and the leading ten covering 5% to 7%. No antigen is known for these receptors. The specimen was PBMCs, collected from a glioma patient whose treatment included an IDH1 peptide vaccine. These receptors came from a man aged 35 to 55 with glioma. The CDR3 runs from the conserved cysteine through the conserved F or W. A D gene is named only where the DNA matches it firmly. Clone size is stated in some rows and not others, as once, few, many or a class when expanded.

DNA,CDR3,D,V,size,J
TGTGCCAGTAGTATTGGACAGGGGGCATCTGAGCAGTACTTC,CASSIGQGASEQYF,TRBD1,TRBV19,NA,TRBJ2-7
TGTGCCACCAGCAGATCCGGGACCCCCCGTACGCAGTATTTT,CATSRSGTPRTQYF,NA,TRBV15,NA,TRBJ2-3
TGTGCCAGCAGTTACGGGACAGTCGGCGAGCAGTACTTC,CASSYGTVGEQYF,TRBD1,TRBV6-5,once,TRBJ2-7
TGCAGCGTTGGAGGGGGACTGAACACTGAAGCTTTCTTT,CSVGGGLNTEAFF,NA,TRBV29-1,NA,TRBJ1-1
TGTGCCAGCAGCGCGACAGTCGCAACTAATGAAAAACTGTTTTTT,CASSATVATNEKLFF,NA,TRBV7-2,once,TRBJ1-4
TGTGCCAGCAGGGGACAGGGTGGTGAAAAACTGTTTTTT,CASRGQGGEKLFF,TRBD1,TRBV6-5,once,TRBJ1-4
TGCGCCAGCAGACCGGGACTAGCGGAAACCGGGGAGCTGTTTTTT,CASRPGLAETGELFF,TRBD2,TRBV4-3,NA,TRBJ2-2
TGTGCCTGGAGTATCGGGGGGGCCGGGTCCCAGTACTTC,CAWSIGGAGSQYF,TRBD2,TRBV30,NA,TRBJ2-5
TGCGCCAGCAGCCAAGTCCCGACTAGAATGGACGAGCAGTACTTC,CASSQVPTRMDEQYF,NA,TRBV4-1,once,TRBJ2-7
TGTGCCAGCAACCCAATAGGGATGGGAGATGAAAAACTGTTTTTT,CASNPIGMGDEKLFF,NA,TRBV7-4,NA,TRBJ1-4
TGCAGCGTGACGGGAGGGATCAATCAGCCCCAGCATTTT,CSVTGGINQPQHF,NA,TRBV29-1,NA,TRBJ1-5
TGTGCCAGCAGCCGAACAGGGTACTACGAGCAGTACTTC,CASSRTGYYEQYF,NA,TRBV28,once,TRBJ2-7
TGTGCCAGCAGCTTAGAACTAGCGGCCTACGAGCAGTACTTC,CASSLELAAYEQYF,TRBD2,TRBV7-2,NA,TRBJ2-7
TGTGCCAGCTCACCGGACATTTTGGCGGGGAGATTGGACCGGGAGACCCAGTACTTC,CASSPDILAGRLDRETQYF,NA,TRBV18,NA,TRBJ2-5
TGTGCCTGGAGGCAGGGGGCGTCTGGGGCCAACGTCCTGACTTTC,CAWRQGASGANVLTF,TRBD1,TRBV30,NA,TRBJ2-6
TGTGCCAGCAGGCCTTTGGGAGTAGGTGAGCAGTTCTTC,CASRPLGVGEQFF,NA,TRBV6-5,NA,TRBJ2-1
TGTGCCAGCAGTGAAGAGGGACAGGGGAACTATGGCTACACCTTC,CASSEEGQGNYGYTF,TRBD1,TRBV28,once,TRBJ1-2
TGTGCCAGCAGCCTCCGGGACAGGGTCTACAATGAGCAGTTCTTC,CASSLRDRVYNEQFF,TRBD1,TRBV11-2,NA,TRBJ2-1
TGTGCCAGCAGCCCCCTTCGACAGGGGGTCAATCAGCCCCAGCATTTT,CASSPLRQGVNQPQHF,TRBD1,TRBV5-8,NA,TRBJ1-5
TGTGCCAGTATTGGACAGGGGGAGGAGACCCAGTACTTC,CASIGQGEETQYF,TRBD1,TRBV19,NA,TRBJ2-5
TGTGCCAGCAGTTTGAACGAGCAGTACTTC,CASSLNEQYF,NA,TRBV28,once,TRBJ2-7
TGCAGCGTGGGACAGAACTATGGCTACACCTTC,CSVGQNYGYTF,TRBD1,TRBV29-1,NA,TRBJ1-2